The present entry profiles one T cell receptor beta chain with its context. The protocol was immunoSEQ multiplex PCR, while the TCRdb copy is restricted to in-frame clones and leaves out a portion. The sample records approximately 100,000 clones, around 89% being singletons. This sample was taken from a study of T cells after somatic rescue of genetic block. Between the trimmed V and J ends, which lost 5 bases and 1 base, there was a span of 17 bases. In germline, CDR1 is SEHNR, CDR2 FQNEAQ (reference sequence). CDR3 size: 16 residues. Material: peripheral blood mononuclear cells (PBMCs). The receptor comes from a woman between 18 and 30 years old. The chain carries TRBV7-9 and TRBJ2-5; unclear D gene. The CDR3 DNA reads as TGTGCCAGCAGCCCGACGGTTACCCGATTCCAAGAGACCCAGTACTTC. This sequence encodes CASSPTVTRFQETQYF. The full variable domain, completed using reference TRBV7-9 and TRBJ2-5, is DTGVSQNPRHKITKRGQNVTFRCDPISEHNRLYWYRQTLGQGPEFLTYFQNEAQLEKSRLLSDRFSAERPKGSFSTLEIQRTEQGDSAMYLCASSPTVTRFQETQYFGPGTRLLVL.